The 4 T cell receptor beta chains below were found in one sample sequenced in a study of CD8+ T cells in alopecia areata. Once RNA had been extracted, it was reverse transcribed into cDNA to act as the sequencing template. This table comes from immunoSEQ multiplex PCR, and its TCRdb copy is limited to in-frame clones, with some not included. The sample holds 110,000 to 150,000 clones, around half seen once. Sample treatment: oral pan-JAK inhibitor, 5-10 mg twice daily. This sample comprised CD8+ T cells sorted from blood, obtained at week 4, from a patient treated with tofacitinib. These receptors all stem from a human donor with alopecia areata.

V usage is TRBV6-1 and J usage is TRBJ1-2; D unclear. Germline loops: CDR1 MNHNS, CDR2 SASEGT. V was clipped by 3 bases and J by 3 bases, with 5 bases between them. The CDR3 consists of 12 residues. The CDR3 region has the DNA TGTGCCAGCAGTGACAGCTACTATGGCTACACCTTC. Protein: CASSDSYYGYTF.

This clone was seen once. The chain has TRBV7-9 and TRBJ2-7; D remains ambiguous. There are 12 residues in the CDR3. The V gene's germline CDR1 is SEHNR and CDR2 FQNEAQ (reference sequence). Trimming pared 7 bases from V and 0 bases from J, leaving 7 bases between. The CDR3 DNA reads TGTGCCAGCACTAATTCCTCCTACGAGCAGTACTTC. This translates into CASTNSSYEQYF. Together with reference TRBV7-9 and TRBJ2-7, the CDR3 gives the full variable domain: DTGVSQNPRHKITKRGQNVTFRCDPISEHNRLYWYRQTLGQGPEFLTYFQNEAQLEKSRLLSDRFSAERPKGSFSTLEIQRTEQGDSAMYLCASTNSSYEQYFGPGTRLTVT.

The chain links TRBV30 to TRBJ2-1, with 14 nucleotides matching TRBD2. The CDR3 runs to 16 residues. Germline V gives CDR1 GTSNPN, CDR2 SVGIG (reference sequence). V was clipped by 6 bases and J by 7 bases; unmatched bases: 11. CDR3 sequence: CACPCSRTSGGNEQFF. The CDR3 DNA is TGTGCCTGTCCATGCTCGCGGACTAGCGGGGGGAATGAGCAGTTCTTC.

The chain has TRBV7-6 and TRBJ1-1, with 7 bases matching TRBD1. CDR1 and CDR2 from the germline V gene are SGHVS and FNYEAQ. CDR3 size: 15 residues. J was trimmed by 5 bases and V by 1 base; bases with no gene match: 7. The CDR3 here is CASSLGQGGLTEAFF. The DNA of the CDR3 is TGTGCCAGCAGCTTAGGGCAGGGGGGGTTAACTGAAGCTTTCTTT.